This is a list of T cell receptor beta chains from one sample in a study of cytotoxic CD8 clonotypes in ibrutinib-treated CLL. Measured with immunoSEQ multiplex PCR; TCRdb has only the in-frame clones, and not every one. The sample gives around 14,000 clones, 55% to 75% of which show up once; about 5.5% is in the top ten. The sequencing used PBMCs, collected before ibrutinib treatment. These receptors came from a human donor with chronic lymphocytic leukemia. Both conserved end residues are part of each CDR3. Each record gives: V gene, D gene, CDR3 length, J gene, clone size, CDR3 protein, CDR3 DNA. A D gene is named only where the DNA matches it firmly. Clone size is shown for a subset of rows, as once, few, many or a class of expanded clone.

V gene: TRBV5-1; D gene: -; CDR3 length: 14; J gene: TRBJ2-3; clone size: -; CDR3 protein: CASSPDRSTDTQYF; CDR3 DNA: TGCGCCAGCAGCCCGGACAGAAGCACAGATACGCAGTATTTT
V gene: TRBV10-3; D gene: -; CDR3 length: 15; J gene: TRBJ2-6; clone size: -; CDR3 protein: CAIGSPNSGANVLTF; CDR3 DNA: TGTGCCATCGGGTCGCCAAACTCTGGGGCCAACGTCCTGACTTTC
V gene: TRBV13; D gene: TRBD2; CDR3 length: 13; J gene: TRBJ2-1; clone size: few; CDR3 protein: CASSAGGADEQFF; CDR3 DNA: TGTGCCAGCAGCGCGGGGGGCGCCGATGAGCAGTTCTTC
V gene: TRBV11-1; D gene: -; CDR3 length: 15; J gene: TRBJ1-1; clone size: -; CDR3 protein: CASSLGQGMNTEAFF; CDR3 DNA: TGTGCCAGCAGCTTGGGGCAGGGGATGAACACTGAAGCTTTCTTT
V gene: TRBV6-5; D gene: TRBD1; CDR3 length: 16; J gene: TRBJ2-7; clone size: -; CDR3 protein: CASSYSLGQGEHEQYF; CDR3 DNA: TGTGCCAGCAGTTACTCGCTGGGACAGGGTGAGCACGAGCAGTACTTC
V gene: TRBV15; D gene: TRBD1; CDR3 length: 16; J gene: TRBJ2-2; clone size: -; CDR3 protein: CATARDGDSGTGELFF; CDR3 DNA: TGTGCCACCGCACGGGACGGGGACAGTGGCACCGGGGAGCTGTTTTTT
V gene: TRBV7-3; D gene: -; CDR3 length: 14; J gene: TRBJ2-3; clone size: -; CDR3 protein: CASSPQTGPDTQYF; CDR3 DNA: TGTGCCAGCAGCCCCCAAACAGGGCCAGATACGCAGTATTTT
V gene: TRBV28; D gene: -; CDR3 length: 11; J gene: TRBJ1-2; clone size: -; CDR3 protein: CASSSNYGYTF; CDR3 DNA: TGTGCCAGCAGTTCCAACTATGGCTACACCTTC
V gene: TRBV6-7; D gene: -; CDR3 length: 16; J gene: TRBJ2-7; clone size: -; CDR3 protein: CASSEPPGQGEDEQYF; CDR3 DNA: TGTGCCAGCAGTGAACCCCCGGGGCAGGGAGAGGACGAGCAGTACTTC
V gene: TRBV19; D gene: -; CDR3 length: 15; J gene: TRBJ2-5; clone size: once; CDR3 protein: CASSTGATNQETQYF; CDR3 DNA: TGTGCCAGTAGTACCGGGGCGACCAACCAAGAGACCCAGTACTTC
V gene: TRBV10-3; D gene: -; CDR3 length: 13; J gene: TRBJ2-1; clone size: -; CDR3 protein: CAISTRGDNEQFF; CDR3 DNA: TGTGCCATCAGCACTAGGGGGGACAATGAGCAGTTCTTC
V gene: TRBV20-1; D gene: -; CDR3 length: 11; J gene: TRBJ2-7; clone size: -; CDR3 protein: CSARGVAEQYF; CDR3 DNA: TGCAGTGCTAGAGGGGTAGCAGAGCAGTACTTC
V gene: TRBV9; D gene: -; CDR3 length: 17; J gene: TRBJ2-6; clone size: few; CDR3 protein: CASSLLPRPSGANVLTF; CDR3 DNA: TGTGCCAGCAGCCTCCTACCCCGGCCCTCTGGGGCCAACGTCCTGACTTTC
V gene: TRBV2; D gene: -; CDR3 length: 10; J gene: TRBJ1-1; clone size: -; CDR3 protein: CASSEAGAFF; CDR3 DNA: TGTGCCAGCAGTGAAGCGGGGGCTTTCTTT
V gene: TRBV25-1; D gene: -; CDR3 length: 14; J gene: TRBJ2-5; clone size: -; CDR3 protein: CASSESGRQETQYF; CDR3 DNA: TGTGCCAGCAGTGAGTCGGGGCGCCAAGAGACCCAGTACTTC
V gene: TRBV25-1; D gene: -; CDR3 length: 12; J gene: TRBJ1-1; clone size: -; CDR3 protein: CASTPGGTEAFF; CDR3 DNA: TGTGCCAGCACCCCTGGGGGTACTGAAGCTTTCTTT
V gene: TRBV6-5; D gene: TRBD1; CDR3 length: 14; J gene: TRBJ1-1; clone size: -; CDR3 protein: CASSRTGGGTEAFF; CDR3 DNA: TGTGCCAGCAGCCGGACAGGGGGCGGCACTGAAGCTTTCTTT
V gene: TRBV11-2; D gene: TRBD2; CDR3 length: 18; J gene: TRBJ2-3; clone size: -; CDR3 protein: CASSSTSGRALGTDTQYF; CDR3 DNA: TGTGCCAGCAGCTCAACTAGCGGGAGGGCCCTCGGCACAGATACGCAGTATTTT
V gene: TRBV13; D gene: TRBD2; CDR3 length: 17; J gene: TRBJ2-2; clone size: -; CDR3 protein: CASSLVGPSGIGGELFF; CDR3 DNA: TGTGCCAGCAGCTTAGTGGGCCCCAGCGGGATTGGCGGGGAGCTGTTTTTT
V gene: TRBV7-7; D gene: TRBD2; CDR3 length: 15; J gene: TRBJ2-5; clone size: -; CDR3 protein: CASGSLGGAQETQYF; CDR3 DNA: TGTGCCAGCGGAAGTCTCGGGGGGGCCCAAGAGACCCAGTACTTC
V gene: TRBV7-8; D gene: -; CDR3 length: 17; J gene: TRBJ2-3; clone size: -; CDR3 protein: CASRLGGAVHPTDTQYF; CDR3 DNA: TGTGCCAGCAGGCTAGGGGGGGCAGTACACCCCACAGATACGCAGTATTTT
V gene: TRBV7-2; D gene: TRBD1; CDR3 length: 14; J gene: TRBJ1-6; clone size: -; CDR3 protein: CASSPGQGGSPLHF; CDR3 DNA: TGTGCCAGCAGCCCAGGACAGGGCGGGTCACCCCTCCACTTT
V gene: TRBV5-1; D gene: -; CDR3 length: 13; J gene: TRBJ1-6; clone size: -; CDR3 protein: CASSLDPLSPLHF; CDR3 DNA: TGCGCCAGCAGCTTAGACCCCCTTTCACCCCTCCACTTT
V gene: TRBV27; D gene: -; CDR3 length: 13; J gene: TRBJ2-7; clone size: -; CDR3 protein: CASTTGSSYEQYF; CDR3 DNA: TGTGCCAGCACTACAGGTAGCTCCTACGAGCAGTACTTC
V gene: TRBV27; D gene: -; CDR3 length: 14; J gene: TRBJ2-3; clone size: once; CDR3 protein: CASTLTSPTDTQYF; CDR3 DNA: TGTGCCAGCACCCTTACTAGCCCCACAGATACGCAGTATTTT
V gene: TRBV6-4; D gene: -; CDR3 length: 16; J gene: TRBJ2-1; clone size: -; CDR3 protein: CASSVAGSDSYNEQFF; CDR3 DNA: TGTGCCAGCAGTGTGGCGGGGTCTGACTCCTACAATGAGCAGTTCTTC
V gene: TRBV19; D gene: -; CDR3 length: 14; J gene: TRBJ1-4; clone size: -; CDR3 protein: CASSRGTPNEKLFF; CDR3 DNA: TGTGCCAGTAGTCGCGGGACCCCTAATGAAAAACTGTTTTTT
V gene: TRBV18; D gene: TRBD1; CDR3 length: 17; J gene: TRBJ1-3; clone size: -; CDR3 protein: CASSRQSRDSSGNTIYF; CDR3 DNA: TGTGCCAGCTCAAGACAAAGCCGGGACAGCTCTGGAAACACCATATATTTT
V gene: TRBV13; D gene: -; CDR3 length: 13; J gene: TRBJ2-5; clone size: -; CDR3 protein: CASSPGVPETQYF; CDR3 DNA: TGTGCCAGCAGCCCCGGGGTCCCAGAGACCCAGTACTTC
V gene: TRBV6-1; D gene: -; CDR3 length: 13; J gene: TRBJ2-3; clone size: few; CDR3 protein: CASRRDSTDTQYF; CDR3 DNA: TGTGCCAGCAGGCGGGACTCCACAGATACGCAGTATTTT
V gene: TRBV5-6; D gene: -; CDR3 length: 15; J gene: TRBJ2-2; clone size: -; CDR3 protein: CASRAGPWNTGELFF; CDR3 DNA: TGTGCCAGCAGGGCCGGGCCGTGGAACACCGGGGAGCTGTTTTTT
V gene: TRBV30; D gene: -; CDR3 length: 13; J gene: TRBJ1-1; clone size: -; CDR3 protein: CAWSGGRYTEAFF; CDR3 DNA: TGTGCCTGGAGTGGGGGGAGATACACTGAAGCTTTCTTT
V gene: TRBV7-2; D gene: -; CDR3 length: 13; J gene: TRBJ1-1; clone size: few; CDR3 protein: CASRPGGYTEAFF; CDR3 DNA: TGTGCCAGCAGACCCGGGGGCTATACTGAAGCTTTCTTT
V gene: TRBV25-1; D gene: -; CDR3 length: 14; J gene: TRBJ1-6; clone size: -; CDR3 protein: CASSEVGVNSPLHF; CDR3 DNA: TGTGCCAGCAGTGAAGTGGGGGTAAATTCACCCCTCCACTTT
V gene: TRBV19; D gene: -; CDR3 length: 12; J gene: TRBJ1-1; clone size: few; CDR3 protein: CASSIRGREAFF; CDR3 DNA: TGTGCCAGTAGTATTAGGGGTCGTGAAGCTTTCTTT
V gene: TRBV5-3; D gene: -; CDR3 length: 14; J gene: TRBJ2-7; clone size: -; CDR3 protein: CARSAPTVYYEQYF; CDR3 DNA: TGTGCCAGAAGCGCCCCGACGGTTTACTACGAGCAGTACTTC
V gene: TRBV30; D gene: -; CDR3 length: 15; J gene: TRBJ2-7; clone size: -; CDR3 protein: CAWSAPRGWAYEQYF; CDR3 DNA: TGTGCCTGGAGTGCCCCCCGGGGGTGGGCCTACGAGCAGTACTTC
V gene: TRBV6-4; D gene: TRBD1; CDR3 length: 15; J gene: TRBJ2-2; clone size: -; CDR3 protein: CASSVTGGFTGELFF; CDR3 DNA: TGTGCCAGCAGTGTTACAGGGGGGTTCACCGGGGAGCTGTTTTTT
V gene: TRBV11-1; D gene: TRBD1; CDR3 length: 14; J gene: TRBJ2-7; clone size: -; CDR3 protein: CASRYGTGPYEQYF; CDR3 DNA: TGTGCCAGCAGGTACGGGACAGGGCCCTACGAGCAGTACTTC
V gene: TRBV6-1; D gene: -; CDR3 length: 11; J gene: TRBJ1-1; clone size: once; CDR3 protein: CASSWDTEAFF; CDR3 DNA: TGTGCCAGCAGTTGGGACACTGAAGCTTTCTTT
V gene: TRBV5-4; D gene: -; CDR3 length: 12; J gene: TRBJ2-3; clone size: -; CDR3 protein: CASSQRADTQYF; CDR3 DNA: TGTGCCAGCAGCCAACGCGCTGATACGCAGTATTTT
V gene: TRBV4-2; D gene: -; CDR3 length: 14; J gene: TRBJ2-5; clone size: few; CDR3 protein: CASSQGMRQETQYF; CDR3 DNA: TGTGCCAGCAGCCAAGGGATGCGGCAAGAGACCCAGTACTTC
V gene: TRBV7-2; D gene: TRBD1; CDR3 length: 14; J gene: TRBJ1-2; clone size: -; CDR3 protein: CASSRDRANYGYTF; CDR3 DNA: TGTGCCAGCAGCCGGGACAGAGCTAACTATGGCTACACCTTC
V gene: TRBV9; D gene: -; CDR3 length: 16; J gene: TRBJ2-7; clone size: -; CDR3 protein: CASSVGVGQKYYEQYF; CDR3 DNA: TGTGCCAGCAGCGTAGGTGTAGGACAAAAGTACTACGAGCAGTACTTC
V gene: TRBV7-9; D gene: TRBD1; CDR3 length: 17; J gene: TRBJ2-1; clone size: -; CDR3 protein: CASSYQDRGRYYNEQFF; CDR3 DNA: TGTGCCAGCAGCTACCAGGACAGGGGGCGTTACTACAATGAGCAGTTCTTC
V gene: TRBV27; D gene: TRBD2; CDR3 length: 17; J gene: TRBJ2-7; clone size: -; CDR3 protein: CASSLPFGLAGIYEQYF; CDR3 DNA: TGTGCCAGCAGTTTACCATTCGGACTAGCGGGCATCTACGAGCAGTACTTC
V gene: TRBV5-8; D gene: TRBD2; CDR3 length: 16; J gene: TRBJ2-3; clone size: -; CDR3 protein: CASSSGLAGSTDTQYF; CDR3 DNA: TGTGCCAGCAGCTCTGGGCTAGCGGGAAGCACAGATACGCAGTATTTT
V gene: TRBV30; D gene: -; CDR3 length: 14; J gene: TRBJ1-5; clone size: -; CDR3 protein: CAWAGGGGDQPQHF; CDR3 DNA: TGTGCCTGGGCCGGTGGGGGGGGCGATCAGCCCCAGCATTTT
V gene: TRBV9; D gene: -; CDR3 length: 18; J gene: TRBJ2-1; clone size: -; CDR3 protein: CASSVAEAPSSSYNEQFF; CDR3 DNA: TGTGCCAGCAGCGTAGCTGAGGCGCCCTCGAGCTCCTACAATGAGCAGTTCTTC
V gene: TRBV18; D gene: -; CDR3 length: 13; J gene: TRBJ2-3; clone size: -; CDR3 protein: CASSPTRTDTQYF; CDR3 DNA: TGTGCCAGCTCACCCACGCGCACAGATACGCAGTATTTT
V gene: TRBV5-4; D gene: -; CDR3 length: 12; J gene: TRBJ2-4; clone size: -; CDR3 protein: CASSLDGHIQYF; CDR3 DNA: TGTGCCAGCAGCTTGGATGGCCACATTCAGTACTTC
V gene: TRBV11-2; D gene: TRBD1; CDR3 length: 15; J gene: TRBJ1-1; clone size: -; CDR3 protein: CASSFGGQGRTEAFF; CDR3 DNA: TGTGCCAGCAGCTTTGGTGGACAGGGACGAACTGAAGCTTTCTTT
V gene: TRBV6-1; D gene: TRBD1; CDR3 length: 14; J gene: TRBJ2-4; clone size: -; CDR3 protein: CASSATGAENIQYF; CDR3 DNA: TGTGCCAGCAGTGCGACAGGGGCGGAAAACATTCAGTACTTC
V gene: TRBV4-2; D gene: -; CDR3 length: 14; J gene: TRBJ1-2; clone size: -; CDR3 protein: CASSQGVPGYGYTF; CDR3 DNA: TGTGCCAGCAGCCAAGGTGTTCCAGGATATGGCTACACCTTC
V gene: TRBV7-9; D gene: TRBD1; CDR3 length: 13; J gene: TRBJ1-2; clone size: -; CDR3 protein: CASSQQGARGYTF; CDR3 DNA: TGTGCCAGCAGCCAACAGGGGGCGCGTGGCTACACCTTC
V gene: TRBV9; D gene: TRBD2; CDR3 length: 18; J gene: TRBJ2-5; clone size: once; CDR3 protein: CASSPMALAGGVGETQYF; CDR3 DNA: TGTGCCAGCAGCCCGATGGCTCTAGCGGGAGGGGTGGGGGAGACCCAGTACTTC
V gene: TRBV5-1; D gene: TRBD1; CDR3 length: 14; J gene: TRBJ1-4; clone size: -; CDR3 protein: CASSLAGGDEKLFF; CDR3 DNA: TGCGCCAGCAGCTTGGCAGGGGGTGATGAAAAACTGTTTTTT
V gene: TRBV9; D gene: -; CDR3 length: 13; J gene: TRBJ1-5; clone size: -; CDR3 protein: CASSVGFNQPQHF; CDR3 DNA: TGTGCCAGCAGCGTAGGGTTTAATCAGCCCCAGCATTTT
V gene: TRBV13; D gene: TRBD1; CDR3 length: 18; J gene: TRBJ2-3; clone size: large; CDR3 protein: CASSSTPGQGACTDTQYF; CDR3 DNA: TGTGCCAGCAGCTCCACCCCGGGACAGGGGGCGTGCACAGATACGCAGTATTTT